A selection of T cell receptor beta chains follows, all from one sample in a study of blood T cell repertoires in COVID-19. Profiled with immunoSEQ multiplex PCR; TCRdb holds only in-frame clones, not every one. The sample contains 72,000 or so clones, 85% of which appear only once. Sequencing input: peripheral blood. These receptor sequences come from a woman older than 75 with active or convalescent COVID-19. Each CDR3 is given without its conserved first and last residue.

V: TRBV10-3; J: TRBJ2-5; CDR3: AIRFGGEETQY
V: TRBV3-1/TRBV3-2; J: TRBJ2-1; CDR3: ASSQVAVPEQF
V: TRBV5-1; J: TRBJ1-2; CDR3: ASSLAGDRGDGYT
V: TRBV20-1; J: TRBJ1-2; CDR3: SATDRGGSVYGYT
V: TRBV2; J: TRBJ1-2; CDR3: ASRPGQGPGYT
V: TRBV29-1; J: TRBJ1-2; CDR3: SVEDRGFGGYT
V: TRBV7-2; J: TRBJ2-6; CDR3: ASRLAGDSGANVLT
V: TRBV24-1; J: TRBJ2-1; CDR3: ATSRTAGEQF
V: TRBV2; J: TRBJ1-2; CDR3: ASSRLTYGYT
V: TRBV6-2/TRBV6-3; J: TRBJ1-2; CDR3: ASSYSEGGPH